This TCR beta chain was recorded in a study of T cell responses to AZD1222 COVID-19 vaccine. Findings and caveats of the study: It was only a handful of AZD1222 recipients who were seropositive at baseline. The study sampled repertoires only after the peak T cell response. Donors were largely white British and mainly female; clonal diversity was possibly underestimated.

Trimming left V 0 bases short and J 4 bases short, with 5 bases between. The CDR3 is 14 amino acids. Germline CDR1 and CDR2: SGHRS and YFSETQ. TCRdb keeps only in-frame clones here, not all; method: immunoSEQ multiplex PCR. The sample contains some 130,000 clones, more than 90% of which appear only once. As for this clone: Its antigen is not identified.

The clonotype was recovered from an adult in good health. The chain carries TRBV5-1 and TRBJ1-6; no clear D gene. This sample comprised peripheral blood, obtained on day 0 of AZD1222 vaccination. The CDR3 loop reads CASSLGEYNSPLHF. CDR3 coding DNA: TGCGCCAGCAGCTTGGGGGAGTATAATTCACCCCTCCACTTT. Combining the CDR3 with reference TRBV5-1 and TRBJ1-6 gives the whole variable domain KAGVTQTPRYLIKTRGQQVTLSCSPISGHRSVSWYQQTPGQGLQFLFEYFSETQRNKGNFPGRFSGRQFSNSRSEMNVSTLELGDSALYLCASSLGEYNSPLHFGNGTRLTVT.